This TCR beta chain was retrieved from a study of ipilimumab plus nivolumab after autologous stem cell transplantation. The CDR3 totals 16 residues. Losses at the gene ends were 0 bases for V and 5 bases for J; bases not matched to a gene: 7. Germline V lookup: CDR1 SGHRS, CDR2 YFSETQ. The protocol was immunoSEQ multiplex PCR, while the TCRdb copy is restricted to in-frame clones and leaves out a portion. The data show more than 9,500 clones, about 70% seen once. The origin of this receptor is a male donor with diffuse large B-cell lymphoma. V is TRBV5-1 and J is TRBJ2-7; TRBD2 agrees at 11 bases. The sample here was PBMCs, taken in a trial of ipilimumab plus nivolumab as post-transplant consolidation. The DNA for the CDR3 is TGCGCCAGCAGCTTGGATAGCGGGGGGGCCGGGGACGAGCAGTACTTC. Protein: CASSLDSGGAGDEQYF.